This T cell receptor beta chain was sequenced in a study of blood T cell repertoires in COVID-19. The V gene's germline CDR1 is MNHEY and CDR2 SMNVEV (reference sequence). The J segment lost 5 bases and the V segment lost 7 bases, leaving 6 bases of the junction unmatched. There are 14 residues in the CDR3. The protocol was immunoSEQ multiplex PCR, while the TCRdb copy is restricted to in-frame clones and leaves out a portion. The sample contains 170,000 or so clones, about 89% of which appear only once. This TCR was sampled from a man in his late teens or twenties who had recovered from COVID-19. The genes are TRBV27 and TRBJ2-1, with TRBD2 identical over 9 bases. Source material: peripheral blood. The CDR3 loop reads CASTGLAPHNEQFF. DNA for the CDR3: TGTGCCAGCACAGGACTAGCGCCCCACAATGAGCAGTTCTTC.